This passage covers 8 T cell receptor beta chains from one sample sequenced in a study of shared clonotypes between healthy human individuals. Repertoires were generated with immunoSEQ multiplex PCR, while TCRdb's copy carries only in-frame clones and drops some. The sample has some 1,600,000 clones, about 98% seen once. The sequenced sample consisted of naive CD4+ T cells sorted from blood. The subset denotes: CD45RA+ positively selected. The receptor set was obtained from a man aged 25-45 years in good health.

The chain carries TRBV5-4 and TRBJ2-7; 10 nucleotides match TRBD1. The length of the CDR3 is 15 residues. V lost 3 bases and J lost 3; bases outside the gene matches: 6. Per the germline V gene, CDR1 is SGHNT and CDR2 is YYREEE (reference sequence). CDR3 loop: CASSSAGTGVYEQYF. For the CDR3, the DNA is TGTGCCAGCAGCTCAGCCGGGACAGGGGTCTACGAGCAGTACTTC.

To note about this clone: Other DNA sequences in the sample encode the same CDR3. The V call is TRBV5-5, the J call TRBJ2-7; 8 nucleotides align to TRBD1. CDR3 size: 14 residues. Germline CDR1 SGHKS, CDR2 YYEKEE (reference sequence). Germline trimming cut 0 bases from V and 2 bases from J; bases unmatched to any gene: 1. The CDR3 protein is CASSLGQGPYEQYF. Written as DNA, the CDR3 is TGTGCCAGCAGCTTGGGACAGGGGCCCTACGAGCAGTACTTC.

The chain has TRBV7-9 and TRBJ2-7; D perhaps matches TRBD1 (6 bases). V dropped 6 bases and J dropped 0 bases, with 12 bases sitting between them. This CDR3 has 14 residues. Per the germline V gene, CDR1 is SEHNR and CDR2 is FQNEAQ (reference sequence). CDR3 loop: CASSTQGLSYEQYF. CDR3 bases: TGTGCCAGCAGTACGCAGGGGCTCTCCTACGAGCAGTACTTC.

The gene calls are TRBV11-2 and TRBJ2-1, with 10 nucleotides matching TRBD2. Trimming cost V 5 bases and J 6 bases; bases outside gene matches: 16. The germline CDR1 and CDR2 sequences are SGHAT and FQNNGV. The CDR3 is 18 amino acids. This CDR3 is CASSPRTSGWTIVNEQFF. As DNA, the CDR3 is TGTGCCAGCAGCCCCCGGACTAGCGGATGGACGATTGTCAATGAGCAGTTCTTC. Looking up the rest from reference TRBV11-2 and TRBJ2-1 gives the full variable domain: EAGVAQSPRYKIIEKRQSVAFWCNPISGHATLYWYQQILGQGPKLLIQFQNNGVVDDSQLPKDRFSAERLKGVDSTLKIQPAKLEDSAVYLCASSPRTSGWTIVNEQFFGPGTRLTVL.

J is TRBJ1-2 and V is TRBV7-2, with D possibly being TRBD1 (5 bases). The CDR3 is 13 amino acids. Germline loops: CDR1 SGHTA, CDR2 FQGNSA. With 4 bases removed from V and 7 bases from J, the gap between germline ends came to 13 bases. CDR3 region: CASSSKGFGGYTF. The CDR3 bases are TGTGCCAGCAGCTCCAAGGGGTTTGGTGGCTACACCTTC.

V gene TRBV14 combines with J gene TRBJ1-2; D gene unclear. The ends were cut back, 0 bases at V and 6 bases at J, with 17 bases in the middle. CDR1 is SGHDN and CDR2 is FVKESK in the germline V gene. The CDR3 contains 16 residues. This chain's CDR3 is CASSQDRGGHVDGYTF. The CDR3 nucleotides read TGTGCCAGCAGCCAAGATCGGGGAGGGCATGTGGATGGCTACACCTTC.

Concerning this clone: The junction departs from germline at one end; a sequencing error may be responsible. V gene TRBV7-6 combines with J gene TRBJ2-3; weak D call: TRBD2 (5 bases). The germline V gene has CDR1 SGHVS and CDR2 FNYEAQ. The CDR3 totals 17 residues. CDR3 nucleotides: TGTGCCAGCAGCCCAACCTTTTCGAGCCTAGCTGCGGATACGCAGTACTTT. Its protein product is CASSPTFSSLAADTQYF.

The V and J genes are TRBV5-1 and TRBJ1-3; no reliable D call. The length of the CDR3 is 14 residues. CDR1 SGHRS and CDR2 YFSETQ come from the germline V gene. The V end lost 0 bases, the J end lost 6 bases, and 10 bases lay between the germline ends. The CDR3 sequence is CASSLENSQNTIYF. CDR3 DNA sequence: TGCGCCAGCAGCTTGGAAAATAGCCAAAACACCATATATTTT.